The 14 T cell receptor beta chains given below trace back to one sample, sequenced in a study of T cells in Graves' hyperthyroidism and ophthalmopathy. RNA transcripts gave rise to amplified TCR beta CDR3 regions. In the first-round RT-PCR of the TCR CDR3, the HTBI primer set was used. Each CDR3 protein is one row after TCRdb ran MiXCR on the multiplex PCR reads. The table records around 250,000 distinct CDR3 sequences, just over 14% of them present only once. The sample taken for sequencing was blood. These receptor sequences come from a woman aged 40 to 55 with Graves' hyperthyroidism that later progressed to Graves' ophthalmopathy.

This clonotype was seen repeatedly, ten times or more. The gene calls are TRBV5-8 and TRBJ1-1; possibly TRBD1 for D (6 bases). The CDR3 is made up of 15 amino acids. In germline, CDR1 is SGHTS, CDR2 YDEGEE. Trimming cost V 4 bases and J 1 base, with 14 bases left between them. CDR3 sequence (DNA): TGTGCCAGCAGCCTTTTAGGGGGGCGGAACACTGAAGCTTTCTTT. Translated, it gives CASSLLGGRNTEAFF.

This clonotype occurred many times. The chain carries TRBV3-1 and TRBJ2-3; 9 positions agree with TRBD2. The CDR3 covers 18 residues. Germline lookup yields CDR1 LGHDT and CDR2 YNNKEL (reference sequence). V lost 1 base and J lost 3; bases outside the gene matches: 11. This CDR3 is CASSQARHIAGATDTQYF. Here the CDR3 DNA reads TGTGCCAGCAGCCAAGCCCGCCACATAGCGGGAGCGACAGATACGCAGTATTTT.

This clonotype was recorded many times. CDR3 in DNA: TGTGCCAGCAGTCTTCGTGACAGGGGGAGTTCACCCCTCCACTTT. Residues: CASSLRDRGSSPLHF. The chain recombines TRBV28 with TRBJ1-6, with 9 bases identical to TRBD1. In germline, CDR1 is MDHEN, CDR2 SYDVKM. Trimming cost V 5 bases and J 9 bases; bases outside gene matches: 8. CDR3 length: 15 residues.

This chain connects TRBV19 to TRBJ2-7; 10 bases are a match to TRBD1. There are 12 residues in the CDR3. The trim removed 10 bases at V and 3 bases at J, leaving 3 bases unmatched. Looked up from germline, CDR1 is LNHDA and CDR2 is SQIVND (reference sequence). CDR3 protein: CATGQGSYEQYF. CDR3 bases: TGTGCCACGGGACAGGGGAGCTACGAGCAGTACTTC.

J is TRBJ2-3 and V is TRBV28, with 9 bases identical to TRBD1. Germline CDR1 MDHEN, CDR2 SYDVKM. Trimming at V came to 7 bases and at J to 2 bases, leaving 7 bases not matched to a gene. The CDR3 contains 15 residues. CDR3 DNA: TGTGCCAGCACCCCCGGGACAGGGCACACAGATACGCAGTATTTT. Translation gives CASTPGTGHTDTQYF.

This clonotype has only a few counts. This rearrangement joins TRBV4-1 to TRBJ2-1; 9 bases line up with TRBD2. Trimming removed 4 bases from V and 8 bases from J; junction bases left unmatched: 15. Looked up from germline, CDR1 is MGHRA and CDR2 is YSYEKL. There are 17 residues in the CDR3. CDR3 loop: CASSRRNPGLASDEQFF. CDR3 DNA: TGCGCCAGCAGCCGACGAAACCCGGGACTAGCAAGCGATGAGCAGTTCTTC.

This clonotype has a count of ten or more. This rearrangement joins TRBV10-3 to TRBJ2-5; no clear D. CDR3 length equals 15 residues. The germline CDR1 and CDR2 sequences are ENHRY and SYGVKD. Trimming pared 8 bases from V and 2 bases from J, leaving 18 bases between. The CDR3 spells CAISLGMGLQETQYF. The CDR3 DNA is TGTGCCATCTCATTAGGGATGGGGTTACAAGAGACCCAGTACTTC.

This clonotype was counted ten times or more. The chain links TRBV20-1 to TRBJ2-4; a possible D gene is TRBD1 (6 bases). Deletions cut 3 bases from V and 2 bases from J, with 11 bases between. CDR1 DFQATT and CDR2 SNEGSKA come from the germline V gene (reference sequence). The CDR3 extends over 14 amino acids. CDR3 bases: TGCAGTGCTAGGGACCAGGGGACCAAAAACATTCAGTACTTC. Protein: CSARDQGTKNIQYF.

This clonotype occurred many times. The V and J genes are TRBV5-6 and TRBJ1-2; D is possibly TRBD1 (6 bases). Germline V gives CDR1 SGHDT, CDR2 YYEEEE. Deletions cut 2 bases from V and 2 bases from J, with 10 bases between. This CDR3 has 14 residues. The CDR3 protein is CASSFYRANYGYTF. The CDR3 DNA reads TGTGCCAGCAGCTTCTACAGGGCGAACTATGGCTACACCTTC.

V and J are TRBV19 and TRBJ1-1; D may be TRBD1 (6 bases). This CDR3 contains 15 residues. Deletions cut 0 bases from V and 1 base from J, with 9 bases between. Germline CDR1 reads LNHDA; CDR2 reads SQIVND (reference sequence). The CDR3 protein is CASSIDDRWNTEAFF. The CDR3 DNA follows: TGTGCCAGTAGTATAGATGACAGGTGGAACACTGAAGCTTTCTTT.

This clonotype was recorded many times. V gene TRBV19 combines with J gene TRBJ1-5; 8 nucleotides line up with TRBD1. The CDR3 extends over 15 amino acids. V lost 5 bases, J lost 4 bases, and 7 bases stayed unmatched. Per germline, CDR1 LNHDA and CDR2 SQIVND (reference sequence). CDR3 amino acids: CASSLRQGPNQPQHF. The DNA for the CDR3 is TGTGCCAGTAGTTTACGACAGGGGCCTAATCAGCCCCAGCATTTT.

In this sample, this clonotype turned up many times. The J gene is TRBJ1-1, the V gene TRBV9; TRBD1 might be the D (5 bases). Germline CDR1 and CDR2: SGDLS and YYNGEE. V was trimmed by 0 bases and J by 1 base, leaving 16 bases between them. The CDR3 loop spans 17 amino acids. The CDR3 loop reads CASSVGDRIGGNTEAFF. CDR3 DNA sequence: TGTGCCAGCAGCGTAGGGGATAGGATCGGGGGGAACACTGAAGCTTTCTTT.

This clonotype was observed at least ten times. This chain connects TRBV20-1 to TRBJ2-1; the match to TRBD2 covers 10 bases. Germline CDR1 and CDR2: DFQATT and SNEGSKA (reference sequence). The CDR3 contains 16 residues. The ends lost 4 bases at V and 7 bases at J; junction bases unmatched: 13. Here the CDR3 DNA reads TGCAGTGCTAACTTGGCTAGCGGGAGAGTTTGGAATGAGCAGTTCTTC. This codes for CSANLASGRVWNEQFF.

This clonotype was counted ten times or more. The rearrangement joins TRBV30 to TRBJ1-3; 7 nucleotides align to TRBD1. Germline assignment: CDR1 GTSNPN and CDR2 SVGIG (reference sequence). This CDR3 region has 13 residues. V was pared by 5 bases and J by 0 bases, with 1 base of the junction left unmatched. The CDR3 sequence is CAWWDSSGNTIYF. CDR3 bases: TGTGCCTGGTGGGACAGCTCTGGAAACACCATATATTTT. The full variable domain, completed using reference TRBV30 and TRBJ1-3, is SQTIHQWPATLVQPVGSPLSLECTVEGTSNPNLYWYRQAAGRGLQLLFYSVGIGQISSEVPQNLSASRPQDRQFILSSKKLLLSDSGFYLCAWWDSSGNTIYFGEGSWLTVV.